This passage covers 2 T cell receptor beta chains from one sample sequenced in a study of T cell responses to AZD1222 COVID-19 vaccine. Produced via immunoSEQ multiplex PCR; TCRdb's table is partial and in-frame only. This sample carries around 140,000 clones, approximately 89% of them seen once, and the ten largest clones take roughly 1.5%. The sequencing here drew on peripheral blood, taken 28 days after the second AZD1222 dose. The receptors were sampled from an adult who received the AZD1222 COVID-19 vaccine.

This clone turned up a few times. The rearrangement links TRBV5-5 to TRBJ1-5, with unresolved D. CDR1 and CDR2 from the germline V gene are SGHKS and YYEKEE (reference sequence). Trimming pared 4 bases from V and 8 bases from J, leaving 13 bases between. The CDR3 totals 13 residues. CDR3 loop: CASSPFPREPQHF. Here the CDR3 DNA reads TGTGCCAGCAGCCCCTTTCCACGGGAGCCCCAGCATTTT.

The rearrangement links TRBV6-5 to TRBJ1-1; no clear D gene. The CDR3 is made up of 13 amino acids. Germline V gives CDR1 MNHEY, CDR2 SVGAGI. Trimming removed 2 bases from V and 0 bases from J, with 4 bases in between. The CDR3 bases are TGTGCCAGCAGTTACAGCATGAACACTGAAGCTTTCTTT. Amino acid sequence: CASSYSMNTEAFF.